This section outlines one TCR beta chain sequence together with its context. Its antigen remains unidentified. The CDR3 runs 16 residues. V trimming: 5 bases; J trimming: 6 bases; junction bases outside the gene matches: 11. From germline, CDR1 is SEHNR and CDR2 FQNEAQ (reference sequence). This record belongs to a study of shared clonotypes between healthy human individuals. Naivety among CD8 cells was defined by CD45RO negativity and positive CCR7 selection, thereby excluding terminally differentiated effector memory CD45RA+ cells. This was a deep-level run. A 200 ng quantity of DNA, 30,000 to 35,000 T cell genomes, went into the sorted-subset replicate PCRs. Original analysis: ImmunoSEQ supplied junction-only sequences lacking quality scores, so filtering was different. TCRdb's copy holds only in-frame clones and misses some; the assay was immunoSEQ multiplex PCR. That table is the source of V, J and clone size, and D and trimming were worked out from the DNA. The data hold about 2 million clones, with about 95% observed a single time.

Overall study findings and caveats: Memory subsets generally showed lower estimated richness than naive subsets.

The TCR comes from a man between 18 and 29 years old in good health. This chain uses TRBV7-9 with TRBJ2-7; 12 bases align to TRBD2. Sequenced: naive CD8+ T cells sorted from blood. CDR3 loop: CASSDSMASGRGEQYF. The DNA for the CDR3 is TGTGCCAGCAGCGATAGTATGGCTAGCGGGAGGGGCGAGCAGTACTTC.